This T cell receptor beta chain originates from a study of spatial heterogeneity in lung cancer (dated by TCRdb to between 2018 and 2020). Regarding the complete study: More beta-chain than alpha-chain transcripts were consistently detected, likely reflecting higher beta-chain transcript abundance. In tumor regions, TCR transcript counts showed a strong correlation with a T cell transcriptional module score from matched bulk RNA-seq. In the raw uncorrected reads, each unique combination of TCR and UMI appeared on average more than ten times. The study quantitatively compared TCR alpha and beta repertoires across multiple tumor regions, matched nontumor lung and blood in non-small cell lung cancer. Nonsynonymous mutation counts, determined by whole-exome sequencing of tumor tissue, were related to TCR repertoire features. Both alpha and beta chains were TCR-sequenced in samples taken at surgery, namely 220 tumor regions, approximately 66 matched nontumor lung samples and a few dozen PBMC samples.

On the study overall, not on this receptor specifically: TCR-seq coverage of tumor T cells was estimated at only 7% to 8.5% for alpha chains and 13% for beta chains. Confirming at a functional level the hypothesis that regional TCRs recognize regional mutations was considered to require additional single-cell paired TCR alpha and beta sequencing. A correlation was observed between the number of expanded intratumoral alpha and beta TCRs and the tumor nonsynonymous mutation count. The count of ubiquitous expanded TCRs correlated with the count of ubiquitous nonsynonymous mutations, and the count of regional expanded TCRs correlated with the count of regional nonsynonymous mutations.

This clonotype was recorded a few times. Its antigen target is currently unknown. It has no much larger one-base neighbor in the sample; base qualities were not kept. The label giving this sample's time point can be read as: sample taken at primary tumor resection. Samples were obtained from approximately 72 patients with early-stage, untreated non-small cell lung cancer from the lung TRACERx cohort. Without any cell sorting, TCR sequencing was performed on whole RNA extracted either from tumor and nontumor lung tissue or from cryopreserved PBMC samples. Only patients for whom sufficient RNA was available from at least two tumor regions were selected for TCR sequencing. Before selection, tumor and adjacent nontumor lung specimens were reviewed by a lung pathologist. Libraries were built with 5' RACE. The instrument was a NextSeq 500. The TCR library protocol attached a unique molecular identifier to each TCR cDNA molecule to allow correction of PCR and sequencing errors. The paper's data handling went like this. TCR identification, UMI-based error correction and CDR3 extraction were performed with Decombinator tools. Expanded TCRs were defined as those above a frequency of 2 per 1,000, corresponding to the top 1% of the tumor frequency distribution. Expanded tumor TCRs were classed as regional if statistically deemed absent (corrected P<0.05) from at least one tumor region, otherwise ubiquitous. Each repertoire was subsampled 100 times to 5,000 TCRs, after which Renyi diversity was computed with the R vegan package. CDR3 similarity networks were constructed using string-kernel similarity of amino acid triplets, with links drawn between CDR3s whose pairwise similarity was above 0.82. Using fastp at Q25 and MiXCR, TCRdb reprocessed the public reads and kept productive beta chains. Entries that share a CDR3 protein sequence are merged under the most common genes and DNA. These V and J calls derive from TCRdb rather than the authors' analysis. Present in this sample are about 8,100 distinct CDR3 sequences, about 12% of which were seen just once. In total, the top ten clones hold approximately 11% of the sample.

The sequences come from lung tumor tissue, collected at surgery. This TCR was sampled from a male donor with early-stage non-small cell lung cancer.

The sequence in DNA is TGTGCCAGCTCTTCAGCGGGGCAGTTGGGAGATACGCAGTATTTT. This is translated as CASSSAGQLGDTQYF. Recombination joined TRBV18 with TRBJ2-3; TRBD2 aligns with 7 central bases. Spanning cysteine to phenylalanine, the CDR3 consists of 15 amino acids. CDR3 DNA only is kept here, 45 bases in frame from base 1. The germline V gene yields KGHSH for CDR1 and LQKENI for CDR2. Compared with germline, V lacks 6 bases and J lacks 5 bases; bases without a gene match: 11. Reference TRBV18 and TRBJ2-3 genes cover what lies past the CDR3, so the full variable domain is NAGVMQNPRHLVRRRGQEARLRCSPMKGHSHVYWYRQLPEEGLKFMVYLQKENIIDESGMPKERFSAEFPKEGPSILRIQQVVRGDSAAYFCASSSAGQLGDTQYFGPGTRLTVL.